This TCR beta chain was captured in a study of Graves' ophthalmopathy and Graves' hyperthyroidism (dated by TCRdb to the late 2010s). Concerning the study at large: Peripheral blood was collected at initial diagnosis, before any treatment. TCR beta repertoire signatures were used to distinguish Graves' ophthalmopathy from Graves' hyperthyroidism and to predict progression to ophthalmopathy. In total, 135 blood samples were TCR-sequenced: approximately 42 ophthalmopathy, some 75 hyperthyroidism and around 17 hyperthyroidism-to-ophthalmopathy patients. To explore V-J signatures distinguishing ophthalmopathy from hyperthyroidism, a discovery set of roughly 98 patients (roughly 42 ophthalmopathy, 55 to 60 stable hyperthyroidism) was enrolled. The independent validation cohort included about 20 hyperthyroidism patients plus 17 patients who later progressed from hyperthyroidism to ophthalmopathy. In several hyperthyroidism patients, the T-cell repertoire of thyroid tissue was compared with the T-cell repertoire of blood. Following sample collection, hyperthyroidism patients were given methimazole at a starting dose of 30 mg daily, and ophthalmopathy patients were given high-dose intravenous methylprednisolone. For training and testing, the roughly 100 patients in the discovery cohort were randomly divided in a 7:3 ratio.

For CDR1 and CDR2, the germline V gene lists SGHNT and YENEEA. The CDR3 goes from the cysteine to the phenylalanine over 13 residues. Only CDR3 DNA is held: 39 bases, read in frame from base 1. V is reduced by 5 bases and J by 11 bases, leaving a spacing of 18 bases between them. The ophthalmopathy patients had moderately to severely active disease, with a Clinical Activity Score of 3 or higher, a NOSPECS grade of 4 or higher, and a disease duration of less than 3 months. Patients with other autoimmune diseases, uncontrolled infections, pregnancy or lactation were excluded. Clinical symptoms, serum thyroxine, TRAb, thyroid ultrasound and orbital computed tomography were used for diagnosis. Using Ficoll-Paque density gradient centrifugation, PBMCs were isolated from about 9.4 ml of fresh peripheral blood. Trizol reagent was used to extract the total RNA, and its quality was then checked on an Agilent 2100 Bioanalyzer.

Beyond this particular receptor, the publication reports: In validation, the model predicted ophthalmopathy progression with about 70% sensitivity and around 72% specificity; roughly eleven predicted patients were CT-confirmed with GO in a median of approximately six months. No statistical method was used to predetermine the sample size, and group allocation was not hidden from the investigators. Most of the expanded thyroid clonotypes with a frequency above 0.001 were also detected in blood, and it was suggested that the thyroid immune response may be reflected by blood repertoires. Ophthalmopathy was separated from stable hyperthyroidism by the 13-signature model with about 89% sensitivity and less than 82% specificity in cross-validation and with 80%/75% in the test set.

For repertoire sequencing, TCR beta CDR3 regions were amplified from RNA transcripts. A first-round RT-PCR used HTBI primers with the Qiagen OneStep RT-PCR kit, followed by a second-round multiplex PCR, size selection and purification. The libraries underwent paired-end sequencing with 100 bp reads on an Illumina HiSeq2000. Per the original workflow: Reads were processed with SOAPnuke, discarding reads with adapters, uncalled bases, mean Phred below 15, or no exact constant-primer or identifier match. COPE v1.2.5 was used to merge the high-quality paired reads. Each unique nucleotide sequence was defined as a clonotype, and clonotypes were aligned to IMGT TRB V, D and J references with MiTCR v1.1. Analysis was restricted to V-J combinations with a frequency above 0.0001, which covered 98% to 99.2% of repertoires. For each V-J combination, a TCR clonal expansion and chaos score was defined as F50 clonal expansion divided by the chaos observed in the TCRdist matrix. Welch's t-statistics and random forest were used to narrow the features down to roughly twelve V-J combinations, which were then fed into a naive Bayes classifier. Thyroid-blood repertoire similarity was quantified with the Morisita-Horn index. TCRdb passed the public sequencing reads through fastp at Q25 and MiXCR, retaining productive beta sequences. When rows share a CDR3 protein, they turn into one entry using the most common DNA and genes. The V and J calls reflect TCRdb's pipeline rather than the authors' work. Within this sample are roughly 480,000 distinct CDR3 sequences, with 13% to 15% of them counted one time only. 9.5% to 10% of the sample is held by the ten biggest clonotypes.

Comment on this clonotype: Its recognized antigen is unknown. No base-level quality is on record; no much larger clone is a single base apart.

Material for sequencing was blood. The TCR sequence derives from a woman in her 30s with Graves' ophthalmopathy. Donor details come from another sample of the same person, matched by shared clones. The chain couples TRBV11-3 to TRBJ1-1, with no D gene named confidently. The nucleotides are TGTGCCAGCAGCCTATTTGATGGGGAGGCGGCTTTCTTT. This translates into CASSLFDGEAAFF.